A single sample is the source of the 12 T cell receptor beta chains below, sequenced in a study of CD8 T cells in Susac syndrome. The RNA input was about 0.45 to 1 ug, and it was reverse transcribed with random hexamers. A single record per CDR3 protein comes from TCRdb applying MiXCR to the immunoSEQ multiplex PCR reads. The sample has 100,000 to 150,000 distinct CDR3 sequences, approximately 79% seen once. Sample: CD8+ T cells from PBMCs. These receptors all come from a human donor with multiple sclerosis.

The J gene is TRBJ2-1, the V gene TRBV27, with a possible D match to TRBD1 (5 bases). Germline CDR1 is MNHEY and CDR2 is SMNVEV (reference sequence). V shed 5 bases and J shed 7 bases, with 12 bases lying between them. This CDR3 spans 13 amino acids. CDR3 amino acids: CASSLQGLNEQFF. The CDR3, as DNA: TGTGCCAGCAGTCTCCAGGGTTTGAATGAGCAGTTCTTC.

V is TRBV7-6 and J is TRBJ1-2; no definite D call. CDR3 length equals 15 residues. Germline CDR1 and CDR2: SGHVS and FNYEAQ. Trimming left V 0 bases short and J 2 bases short, with 10 bases between. The CDR3 DNA follows: TGTGCCAGCAGCTTAGCACCGTCAGCCAACTATGGCTACACCTTC. It encodes CASSLAPSANYGYTF.

J is TRBJ2-7 and V is TRBV14, with D unresolved. Trimming took 2 bases from V and 4 from J, leaving 15 bases between them. The CDR3 loop spans 15 amino acids. Germline V CDR1 and CDR2: SGHDN, FVKESK. The CDR3 loop is CASSQQNSWGYEQYF. The CDR3 DNA follows: TGTGCCAGCAGCCAACAGAACTCCTGGGGATACGAGCAGTACTTC.

The chain couples TRBV6-5 to TRBJ2-2, with D unresolved. Germline loops: CDR1 MNHEY, CDR2 SVGAGI. The CDR3 extends over 13 amino acids. Trimming took 2 bases from V and 4 from J, leaving 5 bases between them. The CDR3, as DNA: TGTGCCAGCAGTTACAGACCCACCGGGGAGCTGTTTTTT. This sequence encodes CASSYRPTGELFF.

The genes are TRBV2 and TRBJ2-2; D call uncertain. Looked up from germline, CDR1 is SNHLY and CDR2 is FYNNEI. Trimming left V 3 bases short and J 5 bases short, with 13 bases between. The CDR3 contains 15 residues. In DNA, the CDR3 is TGTGCCAGCAGTGATATGGTGGAGAATACCGGGGAGCTGTTTTTT. Translation: CASSDMVENTGELFF.

This clonotype was observed a single time. Germline and junction disagree at one end, which may indicate a read error. The chain carries TRBV27 and TRBJ2-7; TRBD1 agrees at 8 bases. Germline-derived CDR1 and CDR2 are MNHEY and SMNVEV (reference sequence). CDR3 length: 14 residues. In nucleotides, the CDR3 is TGTGCCAGCAGTTCTGCAGGGGGCTCCTACGGGCAGTACTTC. Its translation is CASSSAGGSYGQYF.

This chain connects TRBV2 to TRBJ1-1, with a tentative D call TRBD1 (5 bases). V was shortened by 2 bases and J by 0 bases, with 7 bases between the two germline ends. From germline, CDR1 is SNHLY and CDR2 FYNNEI. The length of the CDR3 is 14 residues. CDR3 coding DNA: TGTGCCAGCAGTGAACACAGGATGAACACTGAAGCTTTCTTT. Residues: CASSEHRMNTEAFF.

The chain has TRBV12-3 or TRBV12-4 and TRBJ1-2; 7 nucleotides align to TRBD1. Trimming took 3 bases from V and 5 from J; bases not matched to a gene: 9. The CDR3 runs 15 residues. The CDR3 reads CASSFSTGTAYGYTF. CDR3 DNA sequence: TGTGCCAGCAGTTTCTCGACCGGGACAGCGTATGGCTACACCTTC.

This clonotype was observed a single time. The J gene is TRBJ1-1, the V gene TRBV28, with 8 positions matching TRBD1. Losses at the gene ends were 5 bases for V and 1 base for J; bases not matched to a gene: 3. The germline V gene encodes CDR1 MDHEN and CDR2 SYDVKM. The CDR3 is made up of 14 amino acids. The CDR3 protein is CASSPGGSNTEAFF. The CDR3 coding sequence is TGTGCCAGCAGTCCAGGGGGCTCGAACACTGAAGCTTTCTTT.

The CDR3 DNA sequence: TGTGCCAGCAGTTTAACTACCAACACAGATACGCAGTATTTT. Its translation: CASSLTTNTDTQYF. This chain links TRBV27 with TRBJ2-3; D unresolved. Trimming took off 2 bases at V and 2 bases at J, with 8 bases between the two ends. Germline V CDR1 and CDR2: MNHEY, SMNVEV (reference sequence). This CDR3 contains 14 residues.

In this sample, this clonotype turned up a few times. The chain links TRBV5-1 to TRBJ2-5; weak D call: TRBD2 (6 bases). CDR1 and CDR2 (germline): SGHRS, YFSETQ. The CDR3 runs 16 residues. Trimming shortened V by 0 bases and J by 5 bases, and 17 bases separated the two germline ends. The CDR3 coding sequence is TGCGCCAGCAGCTTGGCCTATGGGGGGACCCGTGAGACCCAGTACTTC. This codes for CASSLAYGGTRETQYF.

The sample holds a few counts of this clonotype. This chain joins TRBV12-3 or TRBV12-4 and TRBJ2-3; a weak D match, TRBD2 (5 bases). The CDR3 totals 15 residues. V lost 5 bases and J 5 bases, leaving 17 bases between the germline ends. The DNA of the CDR3 is TGTGCCAGCAGTCCTCCAGGCGGGCAGGAAGATACGCAGTATTTT. It codes for CASSPPGGQEDTQYF.